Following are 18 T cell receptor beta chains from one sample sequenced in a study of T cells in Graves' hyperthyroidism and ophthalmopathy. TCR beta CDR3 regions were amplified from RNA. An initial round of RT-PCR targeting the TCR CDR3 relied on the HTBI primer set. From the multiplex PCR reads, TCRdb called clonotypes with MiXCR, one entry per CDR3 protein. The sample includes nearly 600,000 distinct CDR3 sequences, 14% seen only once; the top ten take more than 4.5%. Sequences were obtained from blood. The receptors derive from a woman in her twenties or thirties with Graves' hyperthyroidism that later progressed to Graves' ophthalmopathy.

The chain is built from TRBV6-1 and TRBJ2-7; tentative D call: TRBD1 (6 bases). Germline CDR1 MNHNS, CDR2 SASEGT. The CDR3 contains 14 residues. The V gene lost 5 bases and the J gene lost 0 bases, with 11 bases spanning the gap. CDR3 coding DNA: TGTGCCAGCAGTTGGGGACAAGTCTCCTACGAGCAGTACTTC. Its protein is CASSWGQVSYEQYF.

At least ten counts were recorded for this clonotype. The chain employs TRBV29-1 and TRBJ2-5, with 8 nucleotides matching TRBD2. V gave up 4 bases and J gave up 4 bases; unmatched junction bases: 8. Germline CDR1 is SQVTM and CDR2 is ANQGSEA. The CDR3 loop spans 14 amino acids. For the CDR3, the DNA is TGCAGCGTTGGGATAAGCGGGAGTCCAGAGACCCAGTACTTC. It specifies CSVGISGSPETQYF.

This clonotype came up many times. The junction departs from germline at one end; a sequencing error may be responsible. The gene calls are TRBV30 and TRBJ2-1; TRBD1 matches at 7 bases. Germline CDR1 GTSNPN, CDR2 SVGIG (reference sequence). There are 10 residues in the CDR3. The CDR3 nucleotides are TGTGCCCTTCAGGGGGACCCGAACCTCTTC. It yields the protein CALQGDPNLF.

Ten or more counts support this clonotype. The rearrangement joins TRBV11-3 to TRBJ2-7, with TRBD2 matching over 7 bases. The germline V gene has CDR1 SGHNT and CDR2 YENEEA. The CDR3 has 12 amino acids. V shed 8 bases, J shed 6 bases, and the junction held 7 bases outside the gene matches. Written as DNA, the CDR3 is TGTGCCAGCGGGTGGGGGGGAACCGAGCAGTACTTC. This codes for CASGWGGTEQYF.

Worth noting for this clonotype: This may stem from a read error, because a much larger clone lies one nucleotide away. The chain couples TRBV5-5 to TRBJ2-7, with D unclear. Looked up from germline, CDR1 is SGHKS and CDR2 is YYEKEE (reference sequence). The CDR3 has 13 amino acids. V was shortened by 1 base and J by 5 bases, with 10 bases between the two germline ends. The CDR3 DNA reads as TGTGCCAGCAGCTTGCGCGTGATCGACGAGCAGTACTTC. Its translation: CASSLRVIDEQYF.

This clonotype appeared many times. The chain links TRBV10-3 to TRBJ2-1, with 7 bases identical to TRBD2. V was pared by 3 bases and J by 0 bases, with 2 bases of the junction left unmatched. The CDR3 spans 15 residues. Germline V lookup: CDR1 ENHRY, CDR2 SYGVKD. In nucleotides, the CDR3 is TGTGCCATCAGTGATGGCGGGAGCTCCTACAATGAGCAGTTCTTC. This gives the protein CAISDGGSSYNEQFF.

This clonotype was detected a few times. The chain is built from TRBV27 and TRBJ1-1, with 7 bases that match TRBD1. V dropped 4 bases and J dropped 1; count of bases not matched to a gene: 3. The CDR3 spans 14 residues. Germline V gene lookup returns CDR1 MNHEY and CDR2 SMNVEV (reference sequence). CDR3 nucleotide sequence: TGTGCCAGCAGTTCCGCAGGGGGGAACACTGAAGCTTTCTTT. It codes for CASSSAGGNTEAFF.

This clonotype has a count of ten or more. The CDR3 bases are TGTGCCTCTGTTCCGACTTCAACTAATGAAAAACTGTTTTTT. This translates into CASVPTSTNEKLFF. The genes are TRBV30 and TRBJ1-4; D unclear. Trimming took off 7 bases at V and 0 bases at J, with 12 bases between the two ends. Germline lookup yields CDR1 GTSNPN and CDR2 SVGIG (reference sequence). CDR3 size: 14 residues.

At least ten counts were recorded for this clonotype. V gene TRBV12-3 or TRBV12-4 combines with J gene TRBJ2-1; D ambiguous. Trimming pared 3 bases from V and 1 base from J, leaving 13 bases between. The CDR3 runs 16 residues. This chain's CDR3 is CASSFGDDTSYNEQFF. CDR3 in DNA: TGTGCCAGCAGTTTCGGAGACGATACTTCCTACAATGAGCAGTTCTTC.

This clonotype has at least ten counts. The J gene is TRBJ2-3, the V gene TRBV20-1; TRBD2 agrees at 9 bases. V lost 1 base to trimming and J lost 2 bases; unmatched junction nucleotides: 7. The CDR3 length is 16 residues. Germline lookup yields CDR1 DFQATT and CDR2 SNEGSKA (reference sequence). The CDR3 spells CSARVASGALTDTQYF. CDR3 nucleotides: TGCAGTGCTAGAGTAGCTAGCGGGGCCCTCACAGATACGCAGTATTTT.

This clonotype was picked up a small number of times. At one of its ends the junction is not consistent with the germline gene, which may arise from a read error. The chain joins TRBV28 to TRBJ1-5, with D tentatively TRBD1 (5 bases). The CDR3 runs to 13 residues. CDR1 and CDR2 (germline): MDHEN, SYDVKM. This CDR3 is CASSSPDSPVGYF. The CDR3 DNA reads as TGTGCCAGCAGTTCACCCGACAGCCCAGTTGGTTATTTT.

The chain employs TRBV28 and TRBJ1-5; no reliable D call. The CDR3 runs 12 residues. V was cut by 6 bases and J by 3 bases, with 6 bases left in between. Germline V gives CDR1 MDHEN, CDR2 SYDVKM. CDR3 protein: CASRKDNQPQHF. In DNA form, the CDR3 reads TGTGCCAGCAGAAAGGACAATCAGCCCCAGCATTTT.

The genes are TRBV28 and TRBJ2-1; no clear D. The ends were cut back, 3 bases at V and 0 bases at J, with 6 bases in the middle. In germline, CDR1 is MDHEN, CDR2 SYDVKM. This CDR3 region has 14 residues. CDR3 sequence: CASSFKSSYNEQFF. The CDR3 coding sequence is TGTGCCAGCAGTTTCAAGAGCTCCTACAATGAGCAGTTCTTC.

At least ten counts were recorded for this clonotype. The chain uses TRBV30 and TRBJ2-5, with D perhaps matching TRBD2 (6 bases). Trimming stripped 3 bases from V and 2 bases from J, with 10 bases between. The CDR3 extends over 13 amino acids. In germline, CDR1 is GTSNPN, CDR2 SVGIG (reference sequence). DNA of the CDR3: TGTGCCTGGAGGCTAGCGTTTCAAGAGACCCAGTACTTC. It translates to CAWRLAFQETQYF.

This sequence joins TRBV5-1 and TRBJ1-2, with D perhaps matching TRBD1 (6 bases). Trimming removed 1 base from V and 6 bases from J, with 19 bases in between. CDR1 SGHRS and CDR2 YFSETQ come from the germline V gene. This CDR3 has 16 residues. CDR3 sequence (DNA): TGCGCCAGCAGCTTGACGGGGGCCCAAGCGGCCGATGGCTACACCTTC. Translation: CASSLTGAQAADGYTF. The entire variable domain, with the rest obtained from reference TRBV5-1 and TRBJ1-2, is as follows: KAGVTQTPRYLIKTRGQQVTLSCSPISGHRSVSWYQQTPGQGLQFLFEYFSETQRNKGNFPGRFSGRQFSNSRSEMNVSTLELGDSALYLCASSLTGAQAADGYTFGSGTRLTVV.

CDR3 DNA sequence: TGCGCCAGCAGTGACACCCTCCGTAAGGAGACCCAGTACTTC. Translated, it gives CASSDTLRKETQYF. The chain is built from TRBV10-1 and TRBJ2-5, with D uncertain. The germline CDR1 and CDR2 sequences are WNHNN and SYGVQD (reference sequence). V lost 3 bases and J 5 bases, leaving 13 bases between the germline ends. The CDR3 runs 14 residues.

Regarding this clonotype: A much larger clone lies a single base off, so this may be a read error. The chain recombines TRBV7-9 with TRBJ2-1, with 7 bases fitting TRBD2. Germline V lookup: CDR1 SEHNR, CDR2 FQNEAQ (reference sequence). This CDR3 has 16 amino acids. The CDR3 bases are TGTGCCAGCAGCCCCGGGTGGGAGCGGGGATACAATGGGCAGTTCTTC. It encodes CASSPGWERGYNGQFF.

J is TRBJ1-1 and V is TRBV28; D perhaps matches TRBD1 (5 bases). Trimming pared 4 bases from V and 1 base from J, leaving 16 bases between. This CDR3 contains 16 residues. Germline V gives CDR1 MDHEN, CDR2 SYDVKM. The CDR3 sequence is CASSSVGAATNTEAFF. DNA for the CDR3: TGTGCCAGCAGTTCAGTAGGGGCCGCTACGAACACTGAAGCTTTCTTT.